This TCR beta chain originates from a study of regulatory T cells in long-lasting Graves disease. The sample holds many counts of this clonotype. Time point of the sample: newly diagnosed GD, antithyroid drugs for less than 3 months. Following extraction of RNA from PBMCs, that RNA was used to make the TCR library. The CDR3 sequence is 15 residues long. The V and J ends lost 6 bases and 1 base respectively, with 14 bases between them. Construction of TCR beta libraries relied on iRepertoire HTBI primers and on Arm-PCR targeting CDR3 regions. TCRdb passed the multiplex PCR reads through MiXCR, listing each CDR3 protein once. Of fewer than 550,000 distinct CDR3 sequences in the sample, about 16% were seen once. These same records also appear under a second study, on T cells in Graves' hyperthyroidism and ophthalmopathy. That report adds: The HTBI primer set drove a first-round RT-PCR of the TCR CDR3.

Sample: peripheral blood mononuclear cells (PBMCs), taken at new diagnosis, from a patient treated with antithyroid drugs. This receptor was identified in a woman aged 35 to 60 with Graves disease. The V gene is TRBV12-3 or TRBV12-4, the J gene TRBJ2-3, with D unresolved. This chain's CDR3 is CASSQQASRTDTQYF. The DNA of the CDR3 is TGTGCCAGCAGCCAACAAGCATCCCGCACAGATACGCAGTATTTT.